This note documents a single TCR beta chain sequence. Its specificity is not known. The same CDR3 also results from other DNA sequences found in this sample. Researchers ran the PCR with 60 Vbeta and 13 Jbeta primers. Produced via immunoSEQ multiplex PCR; TCRdb's table is partial and in-frame only. The table records more than 110,000 clones, about 77% of them present only once. The sample originates from a study of cytomegalovirus exposure and HLA in healthy donors. Notes on the study in general: Within a later analysis, the majority of CMV-associated TCR beta chains appeared HLA-restricted. TCR beta sequences reportedly predicted the HLA-A and HLA-B alleles of most subjects accurately. Analyses of presence and absence presupposed an approximately uniform sequencing depth across donors.

Trimming removed 0 bases from V and 7 bases from J, with 13 bases in between. The germline V gene has CDR1 MNHEY and CDR2 SVGAGI. The CDR3 runs 15 residues. What was sequenced was PBMCs. The V and J genes are TRBV6-5 and TRBJ1-3; D may be TRBD1 (5 bases). The sequence derives from a male donor in good health and CMV-seronegative. The CDR3 loop is CASSYSGGAGNTIYF. As DNA, the CDR3 is TGTGCCAGCAGTTACTCGGGGGGAGCCGGGAACACCATATATTTT.